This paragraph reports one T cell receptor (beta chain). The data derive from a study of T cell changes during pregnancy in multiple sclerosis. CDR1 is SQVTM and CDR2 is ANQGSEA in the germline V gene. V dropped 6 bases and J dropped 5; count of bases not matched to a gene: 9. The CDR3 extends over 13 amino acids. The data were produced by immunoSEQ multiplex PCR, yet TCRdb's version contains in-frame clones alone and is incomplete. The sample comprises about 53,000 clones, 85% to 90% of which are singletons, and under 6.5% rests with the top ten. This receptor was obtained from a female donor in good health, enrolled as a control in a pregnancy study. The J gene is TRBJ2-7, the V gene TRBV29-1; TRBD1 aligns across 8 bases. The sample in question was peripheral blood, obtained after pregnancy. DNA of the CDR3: TGCAGCGTAACGGGGGCAGGGGGCAACGAGCAGTACTTC. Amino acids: CSVTGAGGNEQYF.